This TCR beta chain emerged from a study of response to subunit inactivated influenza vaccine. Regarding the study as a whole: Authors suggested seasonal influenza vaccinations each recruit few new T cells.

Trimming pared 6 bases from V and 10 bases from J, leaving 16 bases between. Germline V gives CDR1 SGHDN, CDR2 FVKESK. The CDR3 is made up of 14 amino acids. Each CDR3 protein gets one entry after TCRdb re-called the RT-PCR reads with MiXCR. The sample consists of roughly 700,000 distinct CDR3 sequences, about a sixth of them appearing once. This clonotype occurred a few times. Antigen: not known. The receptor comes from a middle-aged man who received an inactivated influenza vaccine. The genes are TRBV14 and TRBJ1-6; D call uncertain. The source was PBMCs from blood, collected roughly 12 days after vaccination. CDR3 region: CASSYTHRGSPLHF. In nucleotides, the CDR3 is TGTGCCAGCAGTTACACCCACCGAGGGTCACCCCTCCACTTT.